This T cell receptor (beta chain) was sequenced during a study of T cells in narcolepsy. Study-level findings and limits: Comparing one patient's CSF and blood CD4+ clonotypes highlighted HCRT- and TRIB2-specific autoreactive clonotypes. Some memory CD4+ repertoires had no autoreactive clone sequences.

The CDR3 is 12 residues long. Germline V gene sequence: CDR1 KGHSH, CDR2 LQKENI. V lost 3 bases to trimming and J lost 7 bases, with 9 bases between them. Details on this clone: Its antigen is not known. The sample contains more than one DNA sequence encoding this CDR3.

The data were produced by immunoSEQ multiplex PCR, yet TCRdb's version contains in-frame clones alone and is incomplete. This table holds 20,000 to 25,000 clones, 85% found once. Sequencing was done on a sample of CD45RA- memory CD4+ T cells from PBMCs. The clonotype originates from a human donor with narcolepsy. The chain recombines TRBV18 with TRBJ1-1; possibly TRBD1 for D (5 bases). Written as DNA, the CDR3 is TGTGCCAGCTCACCCGGGCAGGGTGAAGCTTTCTTT. Its translation is CASSPGQGEAFF.